These 31 T cell receptor beta chains share one sample of origin, sequenced in a study of shared clonotypes between healthy human individuals. Clones were read by immunoSEQ multiplex PCR, and TCRdb kept only the in-frame ones, dropping some. In the table there are more than 1,200,000 clones, around 98.5% of which are singletons. The sample consisted of naive CD4+ T cells sorted from blood. Indicated subset: CD45RA+ positively selected. These receptors originate from a man aged 30-40 years in good health.

As concerns this clone: Other DNA sequences in the same sample also yield this CDR3. This chain connects TRBV7-9 to TRBJ1-2; D not certain. V shed 1 base and J shed 4 bases, with 7 bases lying between them. Germline V gene lookup returns CDR1 SEHNR and CDR2 FQNEAQ (reference sequence). The CDR3 runs 13 residues. The CDR3 reads CASSLGAGYGYTF. The DNA for the CDR3 is TGTGCCAGCAGCTTAGGGGCCGGCTATGGCTACACCTTC.

The chain employs TRBV13 and TRBJ1-4; unclear D gene. The CDR3 spans 13 residues. The germline V gene has CDR1 PRHDT and CDR2 FYEKMQ (reference sequence). Trimming cost V 2 bases and J 7 bases, with 8 bases left between them. The CDR3 DNA reads TGTGCCAGCAGCTTATGGCGGGGTGAAAAACTGTTTTTT. As protein: CASSLWRGEKLFF.

This chain uses TRBV5-6 with TRBJ2-7; possibly TRBD1 for D (6 bases). Germline assignment: CDR1 SGHDT and CDR2 YYEEEE. The V and J ends lost 5 bases and 3 bases respectively, with 12 bases between them. This CDR3 is built from 13 residues. For the CDR3, the DNA is TGTGCCAGCAGTGATAGGGGGAACTACGAGCAGTACTTC. Its translation is CASSDRGNYEQYF.

In regard to this clone: The junction departs from the called germline gene at one end, perhaps through a read error. V is TRBV5-4 and J is TRBJ1-2, with D perhaps matching TRBD1 (6 bases). Germline values: CDR1 SGHNT, CDR2 YYREEE (reference sequence). This CDR3 spans 11 amino acids. Written as DNA, the CDR3 is TGTGCCGGCAGAGGGGGGGATGGCTACACCTTC. Protein product: CAGRGGDGYTF.

The chain employs TRBV6-1 and TRBJ1-5, with 8 bases lining up with TRBD1. V lost 8 bases and J lost 6; bases outside the gene matches: 6. CDR3 size: 13 residues. Germline assignment: CDR1 MNHNS and CDR2 SASEGT. This CDR3 reads CASCQGATQPQHF. The DNA for the CDR3 is TGTGCCAGCTGCCAGGGGGCGACTCAGCCCCAGCATTTT.

The rearrangement links TRBV5-4 to TRBJ2-7; 8 bases align to TRBD2. V was clipped by 1 base and J by 2 bases; unmatched bases: 8. CDR1 is SGHNT, CDR2 YYREEE, per germline (reference sequence). This CDR3 contains 16 residues. The CDR3 DNA is TGTGCCAGCAGCTTGTCCGCGGGAGGAAGGGCCTACGAGCAGTACTTC. Amino acids: CASSLSAGGRAYEQYF.

The chain has TRBV29-1 and TRBJ1-4, with a weak D call TRBD1 (6 bases). V lost 4 bases and J 3 bases, leaving 12 bases between the germline ends. The CDR3 totals 14 residues. The V gene's germline CDR1 is SQVTM and CDR2 ANQGSEA. This CDR3 reads CSVGQVQANEKLFF. The DNA for the CDR3 is TGCAGCGTTGGACAGGTCCAAGCTAATGAAAAACTGTTTTTT. The full variable domain, its missing parts supplied by reference TRBV29-1 and TRBJ1-4, is SAVISQKPSRDICQRGTSLTIQCQVDSQVTMMFWYRQQPGQSLTLIATANQGSEATYESGFVIDKFPISRPNLTFSTLTVSNMSPEDSSIYLCSVGQVQANEKLFFGSGTQLSVL.

This sequence joins TRBV7-6 and TRBJ2-7; either TRBD1 or TRBD2 may fit D (5 bases each). CDR3 length: 13 residues. Germline assignment: CDR1 SGHVS and CDR2 FNYEAQ. V lost 5 bases and J lost 2, with 10 bases in between. CDR3 residues: CASSVRDPYEQYF. The CDR3 DNA reads as TGTGCCAGCAGCGTCAGGGACCCCTACGAGCAGTACTTC.

The chain couples TRBV29-1 to TRBJ2-2, with 9 bases lining up with TRBD1. The V segment lost 6 bases and the J segment 6 bases; nucleotides outside the gene matches: 11. CDR1 and CDR2 (germline): SQVTM, ANQGSEA. The length of the CDR3 is 15 residues. The CDR3: CSVTNSGTGSGELFF. The CDR3 DNA sequence: TGCAGCGTGACAAATTCGGGGACAGGGTCCGGGGAGCTGTTTTTT.

The rearrangement uses TRBV18 and TRBJ2-7, with TRBD1 matching over 9 bases. Germline CDR1 and CDR2: KGHSH and LQKENI. V was clipped by 4 bases and J by 5 bases; unmatched bases: 21. There are 19 residues in the CDR3. DNA of the CDR3: TGTGCCAGCTCACGGGGTCACCGGGACAGGGCCTTCGGCCTAGACGAGCAGTACTTC. Protein: CASSRGHRDRAFGLDEQYF.

Of note for this clone: The same CDR3 also results from other DNA sequences found in this sample. The chain employs TRBV18 and TRBJ2-7; 11 bases line up with TRBD2. Germline V lookup: CDR1 KGHSH, CDR2 LQKENI. This CDR3 has 15 residues. V lost 6 bases, J lost 4 bases, and 8 bases stayed unmatched. The CDR3 DNA reads as TGTGCCAGCTCCCCCGGAACTAGCGGGAGTTACGAGCAGTACTTC. This encodes CASSPGTSGSYEQYF.

This chain uses TRBV5-1 with TRBJ2-7; TRBD2 might be the D (5 bases). The CDR3 runs 19 residues. With 7 bases removed from V and 3 bases from J, the gap between germline ends came to 32 bases. CDR1 and CDR2 (germline): SGHRS, YFSETQ. The DNA for the CDR3 is TGCGCCAGCGTCCCGAACTCGACCGAACAAGTGACGGGATTCTACGAGCAGTACTTC. Residues: CASVPNSTEQVTGFYEQYF.

The chain is built from TRBV6-6 and TRBJ2-5; D is ambiguous. The CDR3 extends over 15 amino acids. V dropped 2 bases and J dropped 2 bases, with 12 bases sitting between them. Germline V gives CDR1 MNHNY, CDR2 SVGAGI (reference sequence). For the CDR3, the DNA is TGTGCCAGCAGTTACCAGTTGGCAGGACAAGAGACCCAGTACTTC. Translated: CASSYQLAGQETQYF.

The chain couples TRBV9 to TRBJ2-7; 7 bases are shared with TRBD2. The V gene end was trimmed by 0 bases and the J gene end by 4 bases; junction bases not matched to a gene: 13. This CDR3 is 17 amino acids long. Germline lookup yields CDR1 SGDLS and CDR2 YYNGEE. The DNA of the CDR3 is TGTGCCAGCAGCGTAGACCCACTAGGCGGGAGACTATACGAGCAGTACTTC. It codes for CASSVDPLGGRLYEQYF.

The gene calls are TRBV29-1 and TRBJ2-3, with unresolved D. V dropped 3 bases and J dropped 1 base, with 8 bases sitting between them. The CDR3 spans 13 residues. Per germline, CDR1 SQVTM and CDR2 ANQGSEA. CDR3 sequence (DNA): TGCAGCGTTGAGGTTGTGGGCACAGATACGCAGTATTTT. This translates into CSVEVVGTDTQYF.

CDR3: CASSLGGHGELFF. DNA for the CDR3: TGTGCCAGCAGCTTAGGGGGGCACGGGGAGCTGTTTTTT. The gene calls are TRBV7-2 and TRBJ2-2; TRBD1 is a possible D gene (6 bases). The V gene's germline CDR1 is SGHTA and CDR2 FQGNSA. V lost 1 base and J lost 7, with 7 bases in between. CDR3 size: 13 residues.

The gene calls are TRBV28 and TRBJ1-5; no clear D gene. CDR1 and CDR2 from the germline V gene are MDHEN and SYDVKM. The CDR3 has 14 residues. V lost 7 bases, J lost 5 bases, and 15 bases lay in between. The CDR3 sequence: CASKGRAVYQPQHF. The CDR3 nucleotides read TGTGCCAGCAAAGGACGGGCGGTATATCAGCCCCAGCATTTT.

V is TRBV18 and J is TRBJ2-5; 8 positions match TRBD2. V shed 3 bases and J 5 bases; nucleotides not matched to a gene: 11. This CDR3 spans 16 amino acids. From germline, CDR1 is KGHSH and CDR2 LQKENI. CDR3 region: CASSPLGAGVHETQYF. The CDR3 DNA reads as TGTGCCAGCTCACCCCTGGGAGCGGGAGTCCACGAGACCCAGTACTTC.

The CDR3 protein is CASRLSGRAFETQYF. In DNA, the CDR3 is TGTGCCAGCCGCCTTAGCGGGAGGGCCTTTGAGACCCAGTACTTC. V gene TRBV28 combines with J gene TRBJ2-5; TRBD2 matches at 11 bases. This CDR3 is 15 amino acids long. Germline V lookup: CDR1 MDHEN, CDR2 SYDVKM. V lost 8 bases and J lost 5; bases outside the gene matches: 10.

The chain recombines TRBV5-1 with TRBJ2-1; TRBD2 aligns across 8 bases. Germline V gives CDR1 SGHRS, CDR2 YFSETQ. The CDR3 loop spans 15 amino acids. With 0 bases clipped from V and 3 bases from J, the junction kept 2 bases outside the gene matches. The CDR3 bases are TGCGCCAGCAGCTTGGGTAGCGGGGTCTACAATGAGCAGTTCTTC. Translating gives CASSLGSGVYNEQFF.

This chain links TRBV10-3 with TRBJ1-2; D remains unclear. V gave up 6 bases and J gave up 6 bases, with 17 bases separating them. The CDR3 covers 14 residues. From germline, CDR1 is ENHRY and CDR2 SYGVKD. In DNA form, the CDR3 reads TGTGCCATCAGGGGAGTATCGGCCGTTGATGGCTACACCTTC. It specifies CAIRGVSAVDGYTF.

This clone was found once. This chain uses TRBV7-6 with TRBJ2-5, with no clear D. V was clipped by 2 bases and J by 3 bases, with 4 bases between them. The germline CDR1 and CDR2 sequences are SGHVS and FNYEAQ. The CDR3 covers 12 residues. The CDR3 loop is CASSLREETQYF. CDR3 nucleotides: TGTGCCAGCAGCTTAAGGGAAGAGACCCAGTACTTC.

The chain employs TRBV28 and TRBJ2-1; D is possibly TRBD1 or TRBD2 (5 bases each). V lost 8 bases, J lost 9 bases, and 14 bases lay in between. Per the germline V gene, CDR1 is MDHEN and CDR2 is SYDVKM. This CDR3 has 12 residues. The CDR3 bases are TGTGCCAGCTCAAAGCTTGGGGGTGAGCAGTTCTTC. It is translated as CASSKLGGEQFF.

CDR3 DNA: TGTGCCAGCAGCTTACCCGGAGTCGCCCACTACGAGCAGTACTTC. As protein: CASSLPGVAHYEQYF. This chain joins TRBV7-2 and TRBJ2-7, with D uncertain. The CDR3 has 15 amino acids. V lost 2 bases and J lost 3, with 14 bases in between. Germline V gene lookup returns CDR1 SGHTA and CDR2 FQGNSA. The full variable domain, its missing parts supplied by reference TRBV7-2 and TRBJ2-7, is GAGVSQSPSNKVTEKGKDVELRCDPISGHTALYWYRQSLGQGLEFLIYFQGNSAPDKSGLPSDRFSAERTGGSVSTLTIQRTQQEDSAVYLCASSLPGVAHYEQYFGPGTRLTVT.

The rearrangement joins TRBV28 to TRBJ1-5; 8 bases are a match to TRBD1. This CDR3 comprises 16 residues. The germline V gene encodes CDR1 MDHEN and CDR2 SYDVKM. J was trimmed by 7 bases and V by 4 bases; bases with no gene match: 12. CDR3 region: CASSSGAGGAYQPQHF. As DNA, the CDR3 is TGTGCCAGCAGTTCGGGGGCAGGGGGCGCTTACCAGCCCCAGCATTTT.

The chain joins TRBV7-3 to TRBJ2-1; no reliable D call. Looked up from germline, CDR1 is SGHTA and CDR2 is FQGTGA. Trimming took 6 bases from V and 1 from J, leaving 7 bases between them. The CDR3 covers 13 residues. The CDR3 sequence is CASSSRSYNEQFF. CDR3 DNA sequence: TGTGCCAGCAGTAGCCGGTCCTACAATGAGCAGTTCTTC.

About this clone: The sample carries other DNA sequences with the same CDR3. The chain employs TRBV10-3 and TRBJ1-4; no definite D call. With 6 bases removed from V and 1 base from J, the gap between germline ends came to 6 bases. CDR3 length: 13 residues. Germline loops: CDR1 ENHRY, CDR2 SYGVKD. As DNA, the CDR3 is TGTGCCATCAGCGGGAGAACTAATGAAAAACTGTTTTTT. Translating it yields CAISGRTNEKLFF.

The CDR3 is CASSKIGTGRVEQYF. The CDR3 DNA follows: TGTGCCAGCAGTAAAATCGGGACAGGGAGAGTAGAGCAGTACTTC. V usage is TRBV6-5 and J usage is TRBJ2-7; 9 nucleotides align to TRBD1. The germline gives CDR1 MNHEY, CDR2 SVGAGI. The CDR3 totals 15 residues. V shed 5 bases and J 7 bases; nucleotides not matched to a gene: 12.

This clone came up once. The rearrangement uses TRBV2 and TRBJ1-3; TRBD1 might be the D (5 bases). This CDR3 has 15 amino acids. Per the germline V gene, CDR1 is SNHLY and CDR2 is FYNNEI. The ends were cut back, 3 bases at V and 3 bases at J, with 12 bases in the middle. The CDR3, as DNA: TGTGCCAGCAGTGAGCGGACAACGTATGGAAACACCATATATTTT. Translated: CASSERTTYGNTIYF. Using reference TRBV2 and TRBJ1-3 for the parts outside the CDR3, the full variable domain is EPEVTQTPSHQVTQMGQEVILRCVPISNHLYFYWYRQILGQKVEFLVSFYNNEISEKSEIFDDQFSVERPDGSNFTLKIRSTKLEDSAMYFCASSERTTYGNTIYFGEGSWLTVV.

The genes are TRBV10-2 and TRBJ2-2, with TRBD2 as a possible D gene (5 bases). Trimming took off 2 bases at V and 0 bases at J, with 10 bases between the two ends. Germline CDR1 is WSHSY and CDR2 is SAAADI. This CDR3 spans 16 amino acids. CDR3 amino acids: CASSELGGPNTGELFF. The CDR3 DNA reads TGCGCCAGCAGTGAGCTGGGCGGGCCGAACACCGGGGAGCTGTTTTTT.

This clone was recorded only once. This chain links TRBV2 with TRBJ2-7, with 9 bases identical to TRBD1. V shed 8 bases and J 3 bases; nucleotides not matched to a gene: 11. Germline values: CDR1 SNHLY, CDR2 FYNNEI. This CDR3 region has 15 residues. This chain's CDR3 is CASQRFPGQGYEQYF. In DNA form, the CDR3 reads TGTGCCAGCCAAAGATTCCCGGGACAGGGCTACGAGCAGTACTTC.